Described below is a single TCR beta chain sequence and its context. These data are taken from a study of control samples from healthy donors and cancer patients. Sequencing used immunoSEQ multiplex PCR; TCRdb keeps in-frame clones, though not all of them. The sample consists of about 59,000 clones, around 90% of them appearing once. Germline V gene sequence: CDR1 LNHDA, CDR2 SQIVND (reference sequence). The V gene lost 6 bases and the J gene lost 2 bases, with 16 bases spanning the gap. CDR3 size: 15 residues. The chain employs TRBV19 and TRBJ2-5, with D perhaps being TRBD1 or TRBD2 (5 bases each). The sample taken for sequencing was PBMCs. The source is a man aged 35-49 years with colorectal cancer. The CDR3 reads CASRDPGREQETQYF. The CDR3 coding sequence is TGTGCCAGTAGGGATCCAGGCAGGGAGCAAGAGACCCAGTACTTC.